This T cell receptor beta chain was sequenced for a study of regulatory T cells in long-lasting Graves disease. Overall study findings and caveats: The persistent group shared 2,741 public clonotypes, more than the approximately 890 shared by new patients.

Per the germline V gene, CDR1 is MRHNA and CDR2 is SNTAGT. CDR3 size: 14 residues. Trimming cost V 0 bases and J 8 bases, with 13 bases left between them. Time point here: persistent/refractory GD, antithyroid drugs over 5 years with positive TRAb. Following extraction of RNA from PBMCs, that RNA was used to make the TCR library. Patients met American Thyroid Association criteria for Graves' disease. In building TCR beta libraries, iRepertoire HTBI primers were used together with Arm-PCR of CDR3 regions. MiXCR, run by TCRdb on the multiplex PCR reads, gives a single entry per CDR3 protein. Here the sample spans about 450,000 distinct CDR3 sequences, 23% being singletons. On this clonotype: Its antigen is as yet unknown.

Material: peripheral blood mononuclear cells (PBMCs), obtained when the disease was refractory, from a patient treated with antithyroid drugs. The rearrangement uses TRBV6-4 and TRBJ1-2; D unresolved. The source of this sequence is a female donor with Graves disease. CDR3 amino acids: CASSDSGSPRGYTF. The CDR3 coding sequence is TGTGCCAGCAGTGACTCAGGTAGCCCGAGAGGCTACACCTTC.